Each of the 28 T cell receptor beta chains below was sequenced from the same sample in a study of breast tumors, draining lymph nodes, adjacent tissues. TCRdb analysed the multiplex PCR reads with MiXCR anew, one entry per CDR3 protein. The table records roughly 49,000 distinct CDR3 sequences, about 40% of them present only once. Sequenced input: breast tumor tissue. The receptors come from a female donor with breast cancer. Some clones in this sample may be carry-over from other donors' samples.

Many counts were recorded for this clonotype. The rearrangement uses TRBV3-1 and TRBJ1-4; D possibly corresponds to TRBD1 (5 bases). Trimming cost V 4 bases and J 8 bases, with 17 bases left between them. Germline V gene lookup returns CDR1 LGHDT and CDR2 YNNKEL (reference sequence). This CDR3 spans 15 amino acids. For the CDR3, the DNA is TGTGCCAGCAGCCCGCCGGGCCGGGGGGGAGAAAAACTGTTTTTT. Translation gives CASSPPGRGGEKLFF. Variable domain in full (rest from reference TRBV3-1 and TRBJ1-4): DTAVSQTPKYLVTQMGNDKSIKCEQNLGHDTMYWYKQDSKKFLKIMFSYNNKELIINETVPNRFSPKSPDKAHLNLHINSLELGDSAVYFCASSPPGRGGEKLFFGSGTQLSVL.

V gene TRBV24-1 combines with J gene TRBJ2-1; unclear D gene. This CDR3 has 13 residues. From germline, CDR1 is KGHDR and CDR2 SFDVKD. The ends were cut back, 3 bases at V and 4 bases at J, with 6 bases in the middle. The CDR3 region is CATSDGPYNEQFF. CDR3 DNA sequence: TGTGCCACCAGTGATGGCCCTTACAATGAGCAGTTCTTC.

This clonotype appeared many times. CDR3 in DNA: TGTGCCACCAGCAGACTGAACACAGGGACCTATGGCTACACCTTC. Amino acid sequence: CATSRLNTGTYGYTF. This chain links TRBV15 with TRBJ1-2; maybe TRBD1 (6 bases). This CDR3 region has 15 residues. The germline CDR1 and CDR2 sequences are LNHNV and YYDKDF (reference sequence). V was cut by 2 bases and J by 4 bases, with 14 bases left in between. The variable domain in full, with the rest retrieved from reference TRBV15 and TRBJ1-2, is DAMVIQNPRYQVTQFGKPVTLSCSQTLNHNVMYWYQQKSSQAPKLLFHYYDKDFNNEADTPDNFQSRRPNTSFCFLDIRSPGLGDTAMYLCATSRLNTGTYGYTFGSGTRLTVV.

The table lists this clonotype with many counts. This sequence joins TRBV5-8 and TRBJ2-7, with 10 bases that match TRBD2. CDR1 SGHTS and CDR2 YDEGEE come from the germline V gene. This CDR3 contains 16 residues. Trimming cost V 4 bases and J 3 bases; bases outside gene matches: 10. The CDR3 bases are TGTGCCAGCAGCCGTTATACTAGCGGGAATTTCTACGAGCAGTACTTC. This sequence encodes CASSRYTSGNFYEQYF.

This clonotype was detected ten times or more. The chain carries TRBV7-2 and TRBJ1-2, with unresolved D. Per the germline V gene, CDR1 is SGHTA and CDR2 is FQGNSA. Deletions cut 6 bases from V and 7 bases from J, with 15 bases between. This CDR3 has 13 residues. The CDR3, as DNA: TGTGCCAGCAGTTTTGGGGAGTATAGTGGCTACACCTTC. Protein: CASSFGEYSGYTF.

This clonotype was seen ten or more times. CDR3 sequence reads: CASSLGRFSGNTIYF. CDR3 coding DNA: TGTGCCAGCAGCTTGGGACGTTTCTCTGGAAACACCATATATTTT. The genes are TRBV5-6 and TRBJ1-3; D unresolved. The V end lost 0 bases, the J end lost 0 bases, and 7 bases lay between the germline ends. This CDR3 has 15 amino acids. CDR1 and CDR2 from the germline V gene are SGHDT and YYEEEE.

This clonotype has ten or more counts. The chain uses TRBV27 and TRBJ2-7; possibly TRBD2 for D (5 bases). This CDR3 is 14 amino acids long. Deletions cut 4 bases from V and 2 bases from J, with 12 bases between. Germline V gene sequence: CDR1 MNHEY, CDR2 SMNVEV (reference sequence). The CDR3 DNA reads as TGTGCCAGCAGTTCGACGGGATGGGCCTACGAGCAGTACTTC. It is translated as CASSSTGWAYEQYF.

This clonotype was counted ten times or more. The chain is built from TRBV20-1 and TRBJ1-3; unclear D gene. This CDR3 has 12 amino acids. CDR1 DFQATT and CDR2 SNEGSKA come from the germline V gene (reference sequence). Trimming removed 2 bases at V and 0 bases at J, with 2 bases between. This chain's CDR3 is CSARHSGNTIYF. The DNA for the CDR3 is TGCAGTGCTAGACACTCTGGAAACACCATATATTTT.

To note about this clonotype: The junction differs from germline at one of its ends, possibly a read error. This chain connects TRBV9 to TRBJ2-5; D is perhaps TRBD2 (6 bases). The CDR3 totals 14 residues. Germline V CDR1 and CDR2: SGDLS, YYNGEE. This CDR3 is CASSVEGLKETQSF. For the CDR3, the DNA is TGTGCCAGCAGCGTAGAGGGACTCAAAGAGACCCAGTCCTTC.

This clonotype has a count of ten or more. This rearrangement joins TRBV20-1 to TRBJ2-1; TRBD1 matches at 7 bases. From germline, CDR1 is DFQATT and CDR2 SNEGSKA (reference sequence). Trimming removed 0 bases from V and 1 base from J; junction bases left unmatched: 9. The CDR3 sequence is 17 residues long. CDR3 in amino acids: CSAREGAGGRSYNEQFF. The CDR3 DNA reads TGCAGTGCTAGAGAGGGGGCAGGGGGTCGGTCCTACAATGAGCAGTTCTTC.

This clonotype was seen at least ten times. The chain couples TRBV6-5 to TRBJ2-5; D might be TRBD1 or TRBD2, each matching 5 bases. This CDR3 has 14 amino acids. V shed 7 bases and J shed 1 base, with 13 bases lying between them. CDR1 and CDR2 from the germline V gene are MNHEY and SVGAGI. Here the CDR3 DNA reads TGTGCCAGCAACCCGGGACGGCTCCAAGAGACCCAGTACTTC. Translating gives CASNPGRLQETQYF.

As for this clonotype: At one of its ends the junction is not consistent with the germline gene, which may arise from a read error. The CDR3 here is CASSRQGRTF. In nucleotides, the CDR3 is TGTGCCAGCAGCCGTCAGGGGAGGACCTTT. The gene calls are TRBV14 and TRBJ1-6; the D gene is possibly TRBD1 (6 bases). In germline, CDR1 is SGHDN, CDR2 FVKESK. This CDR3 contains 10 residues.

This clonotype was observed once. The chain carries TRBV27 and TRBJ2-2, with a weak D call TRBD1 (7 bases). Germline-derived CDR1 and CDR2 are MNHEY and SMNVEV (reference sequence). This CDR3 region has 16 residues. Trimming took off 3 bases at V and 7 bases at J, with 18 bases between the two ends. In DNA, the CDR3 is TGTGCCAGCAGTTTCTACGGAGGGGGCTTGGGCGGGGAGCTGTTTTTT. Residues: CASSFYGGGLGGELFF.

The genes are TRBV9 and TRBJ1-1; possible D gene TRBD1, 6 bases. Germline CDR1 and CDR2: SGDLS and YYNGEE. Trimming pared 3 bases from V and 1 base from J, leaving 13 bases between. The CDR3 is 15 amino acids. Here the CDR3 reads CASSGGQPKNTEAFF. The CDR3 DNA follows: TGTGCCAGCAGCGGAGGACAGCCCAAGAACACTGAAGCTTTCTTT.

About this clonotype itself: Because it lacks the conserved phenylalanine or tryptophan at the end, this CDR3 is likely a read error. The DNA is omitted, as the CDR3 cannot be located on it reliably, and the CDR3 follows TCRdb's listing. This chain connects TRBV7-2 to TRBJ2-5; the table assigns TRBD1, which was not confirmed against the DNA. The CDR3 is made up of 15 amino acids, end residues included. The germline V gene encodes CDR1 SGHTA and CDR2 FQGNSA. CDR3 amino acids: CASSLQGQYGYTFGS.

The chain couples TRBV7-3 to TRBJ2-6; TRBD1 matches at 9 bases. The germline V gene encodes CDR1 SGHTA and CDR2 FQGTGA. CDR3 length: 18 residues. Germline trimming cut 3 bases from V and 0 bases from J; bases unmatched to any gene: 6. CDR3 nucleotides: TGTGCCAGCAGCTTGGGACAGGGAAAGACCTCTGGGGCCAACGTCCTGACTTTC. Its protein is CASSLGQGKTSGANVLTF.

This sequence joins TRBV9 and TRBJ2-1; D tentatively fits TRBD1 or TRBD2 (5 bases each). Germline V lookup: CDR1 SGDLS, CDR2 YYNGEE. Trimming removed 2 bases at V and 1 base at J, with 7 bases between. This CDR3 spans 14 amino acids. CDR3 residues: CASSVGGSYNEQFF. The DNA of the CDR3 is TGTGCCAGCAGCGTTGGGGGATCCTACAATGAGCAGTTCTTC.

Points on this clonotype: A read error is likely, as this CDR3 ends without the conserved phenylalanine or tryptophan. The V and J genes are TRBV6-1 and TRBJ2-7; D is unclear. The CDR3 extends over 15 amino acids. Germline CDR1 reads MNHNS; CDR2 reads SASEGT. With 4 bases removed from V and 2 bases from J, the gap between germline ends came to 15 bases. The chain's CDR3 is CASSARSLWAYEQYL. Here the CDR3 DNA reads TGTGCCAGCAGTGCTAGATCCCTATGGGCCTACGAGCAGTACCTC.

By share of the sample, this clonotype is medium-sized. The chain has TRBV25-1 and TRBJ2-1; D perhaps matches TRBD2 (5 bases). V was cut by 5 bases and J by 4 bases, with 15 bases left in between. The CDR3 sequence is 15 residues long. Per germline, CDR1 MGHDK and CDR2 SYGVNS. The CDR3 region has the DNA TGTGCCAGCAGTCCCAACAGAGAGGGATACAATGAGCAGTTCTTC. This translates into CASSPNREGYNEQFF. Looking up the rest from reference TRBV25-1 and TRBJ2-1 gives the full variable domain: EADIYQTPRYLVIGTGKKITLECSQTMGHDKMYWYQQDPGMELHLIHYSYGVNSTEKGDLSSESTVSRIRTEHFPLTLESARPSHTSQYLCASSPNREGYNEQFFGPGTRLTVL.

Of note for this clonotype: One end of the junction fails to match germline, which may point to a read error. This chain joins TRBV15 and TRBJ2-7; TRBD2 matches 7 bases. The germline gives CDR1 LNHNV, CDR2 YYDKDF (reference sequence). The CDR3 totals 15 residues. CDR3 residues: CASSRELAEAYEQYF. The CDR3 DNA reads TGTGCCTCCAGCAGAGAGCTAGCGGAGGCCTACGAGCAGTACTTC.

The rearrangement links TRBV5-6 to TRBJ1-4, with D maybe TRBD1 (6 bases). The V end was cut by 4 bases, the J end by 0 bases, with 22 bases between. The CDR3 consists of 19 residues. Germline loops: CDR1 SGHDT, CDR2 YYEEEE. The CDR3 region is CASSKRRGRGSATNEKLFF. CDR3 DNA sequence: TGTGCCAGCAGCAAGCGGAGAGGCAGGGGTTCTGCAACTAATGAAAAACTGTTTTTT.

This sequence joins TRBV20-1 and TRBJ1-6; D might be TRBD1 (5 bases). Germline V gene sequence: CDR1 DFQATT, CDR2 SNEGSKA (reference sequence). This CDR3 has 20 residues. The ends were cut back, 3 bases at V and 7 bases at J, with 31 bases in the middle. CDR3 nucleotides: TGCAGTGCTAGCCGCACGACTAGCGGGAAGGGGTATTTGGGAAATTCACCCCTCCACTTT. It is translated as CSASRTTSGKGYLGNSPLHF.

This clonotype was detected ten times or more. V is TRBV7-2 and J is TRBJ2-5; a possible D gene is TRBD2 (5 bases). The CDR3 runs to 15 residues. The V and J ends lost 0 bases and 7 bases respectively, with 15 bases between them. Germline CDR1 reads SGHTA; CDR2 reads FQGNSA. The CDR3 protein is CASSLAASDRGTQYF. The DNA for the CDR3 is TGTGCCAGCAGCTTAGCGGCGTCGGACCGGGGGACCCAGTACTTC.

The chain employs TRBV4-2 and TRBJ2-5; 13 nucleotides match TRBD2. Germline V gives CDR1 LGHNA, CDR2 YNFKEQ. Trimming at V came to 8 bases and at J to 3 bases, leaving 6 bases not matched to a gene. The CDR3 consists of 15 residues. CDR3: CASGPGTSGKETQYF. The DNA of the CDR3 is TGTGCCAGCGGCCCCGGGACTAGCGGGAAAGAGACCCAGTACTTC.

The chain uses TRBV10-3 and TRBJ2-6, with D maybe TRBD1 (6 bases). The CDR3 runs 10 residues. Germline lookup yields CDR1 ENHRY and CDR2 SYGVKD. V lost 2 bases, J lost 16 bases, and 6 bases lay in between. CDR3 amino acids: CAISERGLTF. The CDR3 coding sequence is TGTGCCATCAGTGAGAGGGGGCTGACTTTC.

This clonotype was observed at least ten times. The J gene is TRBJ2-3, the V gene TRBV29-1; D not certain. Germline V gene data show CDR1 as SQVTM and CDR2 as ANQGSEA. Trimming cost V 4 bases and J 0 bases, with 8 bases left between them. The CDR3 is made up of 13 amino acids. The CDR3 sequence: CSVGVGSTDTQYF. CDR3 nucleotide sequence: TGCAGCGTTGGAGTCGGGAGCACAGATACGCAGTATTTT.

A word on this clonotype: This may arise from a read error, as a much more abundant clone is one base away. The V gene is TRBV20-1, the J gene TRBJ1-1; D unclear. CDR3 length: 14 residues. Germline CDR1 reads DFQATT; CDR2 reads SNEGSKA (reference sequence). CDR3 DNA sequence: TGCAGTAGCTCTTTTGGGTACATGAACACTGGAGCTTTCTTT. Translated: CSSSFGYMNTGAFF.

This clonotype has ten or more counts. The chain uses TRBV29-1 and TRBJ1-1; 8 positions agree with TRBD1. CDR1 and CDR2 from the germline V gene are SQVTM and ANQGSEA. This CDR3 contains 14 residues. J lost 3 bases, V lost 6 bases, and 9 bases had no gene match. CDR3 residues: CSVKDRDIYTEAFF. The CDR3 coding sequence is TGCAGCGTCAAGGACAGGGACATTTACACTGAAGCTTTCTTT. The variable domain in full, with the rest retrieved from reference TRBV29-1 and TRBJ1-1, is SAVISQKPSRDICQRGTSLTIQCQVDSQVTMMFWYRQQPGQSLTLIATANQGSEATYESGFVIDKFPISRPNLTFSTLTVSNMSPEDSSIYLCSVKDRDIYTEAFFGQGTRLTVV.